The entry that follows covers one T cell receptor beta chain sequence. The CDR3 loop spans 13 amino acids. The V and J ends lost 2 bases and 3 bases respectively, with 8 bases between them. Looked up from germline, CDR1 is MDHEN and CDR2 is SYDVKM. Deep was the level used in running the assay. Sorted-subset replicate PCR reactions were performed with about 210 ng DNA, corresponding to 30,000 to 35,000 T cell genomes. Using immunoSEQ multiplex PCR, the repertoire was profiled, and TCRdb retains in-frame clones only, with some absent. Of 2.3 million or so clones in the sample, about 92% were seen once. The data derive from a study of shared clonotypes between healthy human individuals. Overall study context: For every donor, three CD4 naive, three CD4 memory, two CD8 naive and one CD8 memory plates were used.

The source material was naive CD4+ T cells from PBMCs. Subset given: CD45RA+ positively selected. The TCR sequence derives from a man aged 18 to 29 in good health. Some clones in this sample may be carry-over from other donors' samples. The chain combines TRBV28 with TRBJ2-7; D call uncertain. CDR3 protein: CASSLPVGYEQYF. The CDR3 coding sequence is TGTGCCAGCAGTTTACCAGTGGGCTACGAGCAGTACTTC.